Presented here are 19 T cell receptor beta chains from one specimen sequenced in a study of T cell responses to AZD1222 COVID-19 vaccine. The table came from immunoSEQ multiplex PCR; TCRdb's copy has only in-frame clones and leaves some out. Counted here are tens of thousands of clones, around three quarters occurring once; the ten biggest clones make up around 45%. The source material was peripheral blood, sampled 28 days after the second AZD1222 dose. The receptors were sampled from an adult who received the AZD1222 COVID-19 vaccine.

This clone was picked up one time. V is TRBV5-6 and J is TRBJ2-1; D call uncertain. The V gene's germline CDR1 is SGHDT and CDR2 YYEEEE. This CDR3 is built from 13 residues. Deletions cut 1 base from V and 8 bases from J, with 10 bases between. CDR3 nucleotide sequence: TGTGCCAGCAGCTTGAGTTTTGGAGATGAGCAGTTCTTC. Translating gives CASSLSFGDEQFF.

The V gene is TRBV6-1, the J gene TRBJ2-2; D uncertain. V gave up 1 base and J gave up 9 bases, with 6 bases separating them. CDR3 length: 12 residues. Germline assignment: CDR1 MNHNS and CDR2 SASEGT. The DNA for the CDR3 is TGTGCCAGCAGTGAAGGTGGTAGGGAGCTGTTTTTT. As protein: CASSEGGRELFF.

The chain couples TRBV5-5 to TRBJ2-7; D may be TRBD1 (6 bases). CDR3 length: 14 amino acids. V gave up 3 bases and J gave up 2 bases, with 12 bases separating them. In germline, CDR1 is SGHKS, CDR2 YYEKEE (reference sequence). CDR3 residues: CASSSRDTPYEQYF. Written as DNA, the CDR3 is TGTGCCAGCAGCTCCCGGGACACCCCCTACGAGCAGTACTTC.

This rearrangement joins TRBV27 to TRBJ2-4; TRBD2 matches 8 bases. V trimming: 5 bases; J trimming: 5 bases; junction bases outside the gene matches: 11. The CDR3 contains 16 residues. Germline V lookup: CDR1 MNHEY, CDR2 SMNVEV (reference sequence). CDR3 nucleotide sequence: TGTGCCAGCAGTCCCGTGGGTAGCGGGAACCAAAACATTCAGTACTTC. Its translation is CASSPVGSGNQNIQYF.

The genes are TRBV5-1 and TRBJ2-5, with D unresolved. With 1 base removed from V and 2 bases from J, the gap between germline ends came to 9 bases. Germline loops: CDR1 SGHRS, CDR2 YFSETQ. The CDR3 is made up of 14 amino acids. The CDR3 sequence is CASSLTQIQETQYF. The CDR3 coding sequence is TGCGCCAGCAGCTTGACACAAATACAAGAGACCCAGTACTTC.

The V and J genes are TRBV28 and TRBJ2-2, with no clear D. The CDR3 sequence is 15 residues long. CDR1 and CDR2 from the germline V gene are MDHEN and SYDVKM. V gave up 3 bases and J gave up 0 bases, with 8 bases separating them. The CDR3 sequence is CASSLTTPNTGELFF. The CDR3 bases are TGTGCCAGCAGTTTGACGACTCCGAACACCGGGGAGCTGTTTTTT.

J is TRBJ1-1 and V is TRBV5-6; D gene unclear. There are 13 residues in the CDR3. CDR1 SGHDT and CDR2 YYEEEE come from the germline V gene. V was shortened by 0 bases and J by 7 bases, with 10 bases between the two germline ends. CDR3 loop: CASSLVLGNEAFF. In DNA, the CDR3 is TGTGCCAGCAGCTTGGTTTTAGGGAATGAAGCTTTCTTT. The whole variable domain, filled in from reference TRBV5-6 and TRBJ1-1, reads DAGVTQSPTHLIKTRGQQVTLRCSPKSGHDTVSWYQQALGQGPQFIFQYYEEEERQRGNFPDRFSGHQFPNYSSELNVNALLLGDSALYLCASSLVLGNEAFFGQGTRLTVV.

This rearrangement joins TRBV7-6 to TRBJ2-7, with TRBD2 matching 12 bases. With 3 bases clipped from V and 7 bases from J, the junction kept 7 bases outside the gene matches. This CDR3 is built from 15 residues. The germline V gene encodes CDR1 SGHVS and CDR2 FNYEAQ. The CDR3 sequence is CASSFPSGGAGEQYF. CDR3 coding DNA: TGTGCCAGCAGCTTCCCTAGCGGGGGGGCGGGGGAGCAGTACTTC.

This chain links TRBV5-8 with TRBJ2-3; D not resolved. In germline, CDR1 is SGHTS, CDR2 YDEGEE. V was shortened by 3 bases and J by 0 bases, with 11 bases between the two germline ends. The CDR3 consists of 15 residues. The DNA of the CDR3 is TGTGCCAGCAGCTCGGACGGGTGGAGCACAGATACGCAGTATTTT. Protein: CASSSDGWSTDTQYF.

This sequence joins TRBV11-1 and TRBJ2-5; 7 bases are shared with TRBD2. The CDR3 length is 12 residues. Germline V gene lookup returns CDR1 SGHAT and CDR2 FQDESV (reference sequence). The trim removed 9 bases at V and 5 bases at J, leaving 6 bases unmatched. Here the CDR3 reads CARDRGDETQYF. CDR3 sequence (DNA): TGTGCCAGAGACCGGGGGGATGAGACCCAGTACTTC.

This chain links TRBV11-2 with TRBJ2-3, with TRBD1 as a possible D gene (5 bases). The CDR3 runs 16 residues. Germline loops: CDR1 SGHAT, CDR2 FQNNGV. V was shortened by 0 bases and J by 0 bases, with 10 bases between the two germline ends. Written as DNA, the CDR3 is TGTGCCAGCAGCTTAGATCGACAGTCTAGCACAGATACGCAGTATTTT. Translating it yields CASSLDRQSSTDTQYF. Full variable domain (missing parts from reference TRBV11-2 and TRBJ2-3): EAGVAQSPRYKIIEKRQSVAFWCNPISGHATLYWYQQILGQGPKLLIQFQNNGVVDDSQLPKDRFSAERLKGVDSTLKIQPAKLEDSAVYLCASSLDRQSSTDTQYFGPGTRLTVL.

This clone has more than one count but fewer than ten. This CDR3 is CASSSRTGGFNEQFF. The CDR3 region has the DNA TGCGCCAGCAGCTCAAGGACAGGGGGGTTCAATGAGCAGTTCTTC. This rearrangement joins TRBV5-1 to TRBJ2-1, with TRBD1 matching 10 bases. The junction had 6 bases not matched to a gene; V was cut back by 3 bases and J by 6 bases. CDR1 is SGHRS, CDR2 YFSETQ, per germline. The CDR3 covers 15 residues. The whole variable domain, remainder taken from reference TRBV5-1 and TRBJ2-1, is KAGVTQTPRYLIKTRGQQVTLSCSPISGHRSVSWYQQTPGQGLQFLFEYFSETQRNKGNFPGRFSGRQFSNSRSEMNVSTLELGDSALYLCASSSRTGGFNEQFFGPGTRLTVL.

V and J are TRBV27 and TRBJ2-2; D not certain. There are 14 residues in the CDR3. CDR1 is MNHEY and CDR2 is SMNVEV in the germline V gene (reference sequence). Trimming stripped 2 bases from V and 3 bases from J, with 7 bases between. For the CDR3, the DNA is TGTGCCAGCAGTTTACTCCGGTACACCGGGGAGCTGTTTTTT. As protein: CASSLLRYTGELFF.

This clone was found a few times. V and J are TRBV27 and TRBJ2-3, with 8 bases aligning to TRBD2. CDR3 length: 14 residues. Germline CDR1 is MNHEY and CDR2 is SMNVEV (reference sequence). Unmatched junction bases numbered 4, after V lost 3 bases and J lost 5 bases. CDR3 in amino acids: CASSLAAGVDTQYF. The DNA for the CDR3 is TGTGCCAGCAGTTTGGCAGCGGGGGTAGATACGCAGTATTTT.

This clone has only a few counts. The chain joins TRBV6-5 to TRBJ1-1; 7 nucleotides align to TRBD1. The germline CDR1 and CDR2 sequences are MNHEY and SVGAGI. V trimming: 7 bases; J trimming: 1 base; junction bases outside the gene matches: 3. The CDR3 covers 13 residues. Here the CDR3 reads CASMGQWNTEAFF. The CDR3 region has the DNA TGTGCCAGCATGGGACAGTGGAACACTGAAGCTTTCTTT.

The rearrangement joins TRBV19 to TRBJ2-1; 7 bases map to TRBD2. CDR3 length: 12 amino acids. The ends lost 4 bases at V and 8 bases at J; junction bases unmatched: 2. Germline values: CDR1 LNHDA, CDR2 SQIVND (reference sequence). DNA for the CDR3: TGTGCCAGTAGTAGGGGGAGGGATGAGCAGTTCTTC. Amino acids: CASSRGRDEQFF.

This clone was detected only once. The gene calls are TRBV27 and TRBJ2-5; D might be TRBD1 or TRBD2, each matching 6 bases. The CDR3 extends over 16 amino acids. CDR1 and CDR2 from the germline V gene are MNHEY and SMNVEV (reference sequence). V was cut by 3 bases and J by 5 bases, with 19 bases left in between. CDR3 sequence reads: CASSLIPLTGAETQYF. CDR3 in DNA: TGTGCCAGCAGTTTGATTCCTCTGACGGGGGCGGAGACCCAGTACTTC.

The chain is built from TRBV18 and TRBJ1-3; maybe TRBD1 (5 bases). V gave up 5 bases and J gave up 0 bases, with 11 bases separating them. The germline V gene encodes CDR1 KGHSH and CDR2 LQKENI. The CDR3 extends over 15 amino acids. The CDR3 DNA reads TGTGCCAGCTCAGGGGACTCTTACTCTGGAAACACCATATATTTT. This encodes CASSGDSYSGNTIYF.

This chain uses TRBV19 with TRBJ1-3; no reliable D call. Germline assignment: CDR1 LNHDA and CDR2 SQIVND (reference sequence). V was trimmed by 4 bases and J by 1 base, leaving 2 bases between them. The CDR3 totals 12 residues. CDR3 coding DNA: TGTGCCAGTAGTACTTCTGGAAACACCATATATTTT. Translation gives CASSTSGNTIYF.